Listed below are T cell receptor beta chains from one sample, sequenced in a study of cytomegalovirus exposure and HLA in healthy donors. The table came from immunoSEQ multiplex PCR; TCRdb's copy has only in-frame clones and leaves some out. This specimen shows some 110,000 clones; the ten leading clones hold roughly 1%. The sequencing sample was made of PBMCs. The receptors stem from a man between 18 and 29 years old in good health and CMV-seronegative. Each CDR3 is given with its conserved first and last residue. The D gene is left open where the match is weak.

v_call: TRBV4-1; d_call: -; j_call: TRBJ2-7; cdr3_length: 13; cdr3_nt: TGCGCCAGCAGCCAGAGGGAGCTATACGAGCAGTACTTC; cdr3_aa: CASSQRELYEQYF
v_call: TRBV5-1; d_call: TRBD2; j_call: TRBJ2-5; cdr3_length: 16; cdr3_nt: TGCGCCAGCAGCTCGGGGGGGCTACAGCACAAAGAGACCCAGTACTTC; cdr3_aa: CASSSGGLQHKETQYF
v_call: TRBV9; d_call: TRBD2; j_call: TRBJ2-3; cdr3_length: 15; cdr3_nt: TGTGCCAGCAGCGAGCCGACTAGCGGGGCGGATACGCAGTATTTT; cdr3_aa: CASSEPTSGADTQYF
v_call: TRBV5-1; d_call: TRBD1; j_call: TRBJ1-1; cdr3_length: 15; cdr3_nt: TGCGCCAGCAGCTTACAGGGGGCGAGTGGGACTGAAGCTTTCTTT; cdr3_aa: CASSLQGASGTEAFF
v_call: TRBV4-1; d_call: TRBD1; j_call: TRBJ2-1; cdr3_length: 14; cdr3_nt: TGCGCCAGCAGCCTCAGGACAGGGGGTAATGAGCAGTTCTTC; cdr3_aa: CASSLRTGGNEQFF
v_call: TRBV19; d_call: TRBD1; j_call: TRBJ1-5; cdr3_length: 15; cdr3_nt: TGTGCCAGTAGAAATGACAGGGTGGGCAATCAGCCCCAGCATTTT; cdr3_aa: CASRNDRVGNQPQHF
v_call: TRBV19; d_call: -; j_call: TRBJ1-4; cdr3_length: 18; cdr3_nt: TGTGCCAGTAGTCTCTACAAACCGGGGGACGCAACTAATGAAAAACTGTTTTTT; cdr3_aa: CASSLYKPGDATNEKLFF
v_call: TRBV5-6; d_call: -; j_call: TRBJ1-1; cdr3_length: 18; cdr3_nt: TGTGCCAGCAGCTCGGCGGGGGAGGGGGGATTCAGAAGCACTGAAGCTTTCTTT; cdr3_aa: CASSSAGEGGFRSTEAFF
v_call: TRBV29-1; d_call: -; j_call: TRBJ1-2; cdr3_length: 13; cdr3_nt: TGCAGCGTTGTGGGGGGGAATAACTATGGCTACACCTTC; cdr3_aa: CSVVGGNNYGYTF
v_call: TRBV6-5; d_call: -; j_call: TRBJ1-3; cdr3_length: 15; cdr3_nt: TGTGCCAGCAGTTCGACAGACGGGTCTGGAAACACCATATATTTT; cdr3_aa: CASSSTDGSGNTIYF
v_call: TRBV7-6; d_call: -; j_call: TRBJ2-1; cdr3_length: 19; cdr3_nt: TGTGCCAGCAGCCCCTTTTTAGCGTGGGTAGCCAGCTCCTACAATGAGCAGTTCTTC; cdr3_aa: CASSPFLAWVASSYNEQFF
v_call: TRBV6-5; d_call: TRBD1; j_call: TRBJ1-6; cdr3_length: 15; cdr3_nt: TGTGCCAGCGCGACACAGGGGAACTATAATTCACCCCTCCACTTT; cdr3_aa: CASATQGNYNSPLHF
v_call: TRBV30; d_call: -; j_call: TRBJ1-3; cdr3_length: 13; cdr3_nt: TGTGCCTGGAGTGTTCAGGGTGGAAACACCATATATTTT; cdr3_aa: CAWSVQGGNTIYF
v_call: TRBV27; d_call: -; j_call: TRBJ1-1; cdr3_length: 17; cdr3_nt: TGTGCCAGCAGTTTAAAGTTCCGCGTGGGCAGCAACACTGAAGCTTTCTTT; cdr3_aa: CASSLKFRVGSNTEAFF
v_call: TRBV7-9; d_call: -; j_call: TRBJ2-7; cdr3_length: 13; cdr3_nt: TGTGCTAGCAGGGTTTCCGAGGATCTGGGGCAGTACTTC; cdr3_aa: CASRVSEDLGQYF
v_call: TRBV6-1; d_call: -; j_call: TRBJ2-1; cdr3_length: 15; cdr3_nt: TGTGCCGCAGACCAGTCTGGACACCAGAGCAATGAGCAGTTCTTC; cdr3_aa: CAADQSGHQSNEQFF
v_call: TRBV2; d_call: TRBD1; j_call: TRBJ1-2; cdr3_length: 14; cdr3_nt: TGTGCCAGCAGTGTTGGTGGGCAGGGGGCTGGCTACACCTTC; cdr3_aa: CASSVGGQGAGYTF
v_call: TRBV2; d_call: TRBD2; j_call: TRBJ2-7; cdr3_length: 14; cdr3_nt: TGTGCCAGCAGGACCTCGCGGGAGGGTTACGAGCAGTACTTC; cdr3_aa: CASRTSREGYEQYF
v_call: TRBV5-1; d_call: -; j_call: TRBJ1-2; cdr3_length: 16; cdr3_nt: -; cdr3_aa: CASSFGAGGGGYGYTF
v_call: TRBV5-4; d_call: TRBD2; j_call: TRBJ2-7; cdr3_length: 15; cdr3_nt: TGTGCCAGCAGCTTGGGAGCGGGAGGCTCCTACGAGCAGTACTTC; cdr3_aa: CASSLGAGGSYEQYF
v_call: TRBV5-1; d_call: TRBD2; j_call: TRBJ2-3; cdr3_length: 14; cdr3_nt: TGCGCCAGCAGCGGGGGGGACTTGACAGATACGCAGTATTTT; cdr3_aa: CASSGGDLTDTQYF
v_call: TRBV5-4; d_call: -; j_call: TRBJ2-1; cdr3_length: 15; cdr3_nt: TGTGCCAGCAGCTCGGGACACCGGATCCCCAATGAGCAGTTCTTC; cdr3_aa: CASSSGHRIPNEQFF
v_call: TRBV19; d_call: TRBD2; j_call: TRBJ2-1; cdr3_length: 18; cdr3_nt: TGTGCCAGTAGTCCCCTAATGGGGCGGGGGGTTTCCTACAATGAGCAGTTCTTC; cdr3_aa: CASSPLMGRGVSYNEQFF
v_call: TRBV2; d_call: -; j_call: TRBJ1-1; cdr3_length: 12; cdr3_nt: TGTGCCTGCAGGGACATGAACACTGAAGCTTTCTTT; cdr3_aa: CACRDMNTEAFF
v_call: TRBV28; d_call: TRBD2; j_call: TRBJ2-3; cdr3_length: 16; cdr3_nt: TGTGCCAGCAGTTGGGGACTAGCGGGAGTTGGAGATACGCAGTATTTT; cdr3_aa: CASSWGLAGVGDTQYF
v_call: TRBV5-1; d_call: TRBD2; j_call: TRBJ2-7; cdr3_length: 15; cdr3_nt: TGCGCCAGCAGCTTGGGACTAGCGGGGGGGGACGAGCAGTACTTC; cdr3_aa: CASSLGLAGGDEQYF